Shown below are 32 T cell receptor beta chains from a single sample sequenced in a study of shared clonotypes between healthy human individuals. The protocol was immunoSEQ multiplex PCR, while the TCRdb copy is restricted to in-frame clones and leaves out a portion. The data contain 950,000 to 1,100,000 clones, approximately 70% of them seen just once; the ten biggest clones take up over 1.3%. The sequenced sample was memory CD4+ T cells sorted from blood. Subset in this sample: CD45RA-negative fraction. The receptors derive from a man aged 18 to 29 in good health.

This chain joins TRBV2 and TRBJ1-3; no clear D gene. The ends were cut back, 1 base at V and 2 bases at J, with 6 bases in the middle. In germline, CDR1 is SNHLY, CDR2 FYNNEI. The CDR3 is 14 residues long. The CDR3 DNA sequence: TGTGCCAGCAGTGAAGGGGTCCCTGGAAACACCATATATTTT. Translating it yields CASSEGVPGNTIYF.

The rearrangement links TRBV27 to TRBJ1-2; D unresolved. V was pared by 3 bases and J by 4 bases, with 12 bases between. This CDR3 region has 14 residues. CDR1 MNHEY and CDR2 SMNVEV come from the germline V gene (reference sequence). In DNA, the CDR3 is TGTGCCAGCAGTTTCCCACTGCATGGCTATGGCTACACCTTC. Amino acid sequence: CASSFPLHGYGYTF.

The CDR3 sequence is CASSKLTGTDTQYF. The CDR3 nucleotides are TGTGCCAGCTCAAAGTTGACCGGCACAGATACGCAGTATTTT. The chain links TRBV6-5 to TRBJ2-3, with no clear D. There are 14 residues in the CDR3. CDR1 and CDR2 from the germline V gene are MNHEY and SVGAGI. V was shortened by 8 bases and J by 1 base, with 13 bases between the two germline ends.

This chain links TRBV7-2 with TRBJ2-2; 7 bases map to TRBD2. Germline CDR1 reads SGHTA; CDR2 reads FQGNSA. With 5 bases clipped from V and 7 bases from J, the junction kept 22 bases outside the gene matches. This CDR3 contains 19 residues. CDR3 residues: CASSTGLHPGGGGGGELFF. The CDR3 DNA reads TGTGCCAGCAGCACCGGACTTCACCCGGGAGGCGGAGGTGGCGGGGAGCTGTTTTTT.

This chain joins TRBV5-1 and TRBJ1-1; perhaps TRBD1 as D (5 bases). Between the trimmed V and J ends, which lost 4 bases and 1 base, there was a span of 11 bases. CDR1 is SGHRS and CDR2 is YFSETQ in the germline V gene. There are 14 residues in the CDR3. The CDR3 DNA is TGCGCCAGCAGCGGCCAGGGCGGGAACACTGAAGCTTTCTTT. Residues: CASSGQGGNTEAFF. The variable domain in full, completed from reference TRBV5-1 and TRBJ1-1, reads KAGVTQTPRYLIKTRGQQVTLSCSPISGHRSVSWYQQTPGQGLQFLFEYFSETQRNKGNFPGRFSGRQFSNSRSEMNVSTLELGDSALYLCASSGQGGNTEAFFGQGTRLTVV.

The chain employs TRBV4-1 and TRBJ2-1, with unresolved D. The length of the CDR3 is 13 residues. V lost 0 bases to trimming and J lost 2 bases, with 2 bases between them. Per the germline V gene, CDR1 is MGHRA and CDR2 is YSYEKL. CDR3 amino acids: CASSQDPYNEQFF. In DNA form, the CDR3 reads TGCGCCAGCAGCCAAGACCCCTACAATGAGCAGTTCTTC.

The rearrangement uses TRBV5-1 and TRBJ2-7; 7 nucleotides agree with TRBD2. From germline, CDR1 is SGHRS and CDR2 YFSETQ. This CDR3 has 15 residues. V was clipped by 6 bases and J by 6 bases; unmatched bases: 15. Here the CDR3 DNA reads TGCGCCAGCACCTCGGGGGGACCCAATGGGGTCGAGCAGTACTTC. It encodes CASTSGGPNGVEQYF.

The chain employs TRBV5-1 and TRBJ1-1, with D tentatively TRBD1 (5 bases). Germline V gene data show CDR1 as SGHRS and CDR2 as YFSETQ. CDR3 size: 15 residues. Trimming shortened V by 5 bases and J by 1 base, and 15 bases separated the two germline ends. The CDR3 loop reads CASSIKGPGNTEAFF. The CDR3 DNA reads as TGCGCCAGCAGTATAAAGGGGCCTGGGAACACTGAAGCTTTCTTT.

Concerning this clone: At the DNA level, this CDR3 is encoded by other sequences in the same sample as well. This sequence joins TRBV7-2 and TRBJ2-3; no clear D. The CDR3 is 12 amino acids. V was pared by 3 bases and J by 4 bases, with 5 bases between. CDR1 SGHTA and CDR2 FQGNSA come from the germline V gene. CDR3 amino acids: CASSFGSDTQYF. CDR3 in DNA: TGTGCCAGCAGCTTTGGATCAGATACGCAGTATTTT.

This clone appeared a few times. This rearrangement joins TRBV30 to TRBJ2-4; D may be TRBD2 (5 bases). The CDR3 contains 21 residues. Trimming removed 3 bases at V and 2 bases at J, with 32 bases between. The germline gives CDR1 GTSNPN, CDR2 SVGIG (reference sequence). The CDR3 sequence is CAWSLNPRPGNGSRTKNIQYF. The CDR3 DNA follows: TGTGCCTGGAGCCTTAATCCCAGGCCGGGAAATGGCAGCCGGACCAAAAACATTCAGTACTTC.

The rearrangement joins TRBV11-3 to TRBJ2-2; maybe TRBD1 (6 bases). Germline assignment: CDR1 SGHNT and CDR2 YENEEA. This CDR3 contains 14 residues. V dropped 4 bases and J dropped 7 bases, with 13 bases sitting between them. The CDR3 sequence: CASSYTGTGGELFF. DNA for the CDR3: TGTGCCAGCAGCTACACAGGGACGGGCGGGGAGCTGTTTTTT.

This chain connects TRBV5-4 to TRBJ2-5; 8 bases are shared with TRBD1. The CDR3 has 15 amino acids. Germline V gene data show CDR1 as SGHNT and CDR2 as YYREEE (reference sequence). With 4 bases clipped from V and 5 bases from J, the junction kept 10 bases outside the gene matches. The CDR3 is CASSRGTGGWETQYF. CDR3 DNA: TGTGCCAGCAGCCGAGGGACAGGTGGGTGGGAGACCCAGTACTTC.

The sample holds one count of this clone. The rearrangement uses TRBV5-1 and TRBJ2-2; D gene unclear. Germline-derived CDR1 and CDR2 are SGHRS and YFSETQ. The CDR3 runs 16 residues. V lost 0 bases and J lost 0, with 9 bases in between. CDR3 in amino acids: CASSLGLPTNTGELFF. DNA of the CDR3: TGCGCCAGCAGCTTGGGCCTACCTACGAACACCGGGGAGCTGTTTTTT.

CDR3: CASRPGADNQPQHF. In nucleotides, the CDR3 is TGCGCCAGCAGACCCGGGGCAGATAATCAGCCCCAGCATTTT. The chain couples TRBV5-1 to TRBJ1-5; perhaps TRBD1 as D (5 bases). CDR1 is SGHRS and CDR2 is YFSETQ in the germline V gene. Trimming shortened V by 5 bases and J by 4 bases, and 13 bases separated the two germline ends. CDR3 length: 14 residues.

V usage is TRBV9 and J usage is TRBJ2-2; D is uncertain. Trimming removed 0 bases from V and 4 bases from J, with 7 bases in between. The CDR3 has 14 amino acids. Germline assignment: CDR1 SGDLS and CDR2 YYNGEE. The CDR3 DNA reads TGTGCCAGCAGCGTAGAATGGGGCACCGGGGAGCTGTTTTTT. This gives the protein CASSVEWGTGELFF.

The chain uses TRBV27 and TRBJ2-1; D may be TRBD2 (6 bases). The V gene lost 5 bases and the J gene lost 7 bases, with 18 bases spanning the gap. This CDR3 is built from 15 residues. The germline V gene encodes CDR1 MNHEY and CDR2 SMNVEV (reference sequence). In DNA, the CDR3 is TGTGCCAGCAGTCCCGCCCGCGGGGTTAGAAATGAGCAGTTCTTC. Protein product: CASSPARGVRNEQFF.

A note on this clone: Other DNA sequences within the sample encode an identical CDR3. The rearrangement joins TRBV7-2 to TRBJ2-2; D unclear. The CDR3 is 13 amino acids. Germline-derived CDR1 and CDR2 are SGHTA and FQGNSA. The V end lost 5 bases, the J end lost 4 bases, and 8 bases lay between the germline ends. CDR3 loop: CASSPRVTGELFF. In DNA, the CDR3 is TGTGCCAGCAGCCCTAGGGTCACCGGGGAGCTGTTTTTT.

This clone was recorded once. This chain connects TRBV11-2 to TRBJ1-1; D gene ambiguous. Germline CDR1 and CDR2: SGHAT and FQNNGV. V lost 4 bases and J lost 1, with 7 bases in between. The CDR3 is 13 residues long. CDR3 in DNA: TGTGCCAGCAGCTCGCAGACGAACACTGAAGCTTTCTTT. Its protein product is CASSSQTNTEAFF.

This clone was detected a few times. V and J are TRBV9 and TRBJ1-3; 7 positions match TRBD1. Losses at the gene ends were 4 bases for V and 5 bases for J; bases not matched to a gene: 9. Germline CDR1 reads SGDLS; CDR2 reads YYNGEE. This CDR3 contains 15 residues. Here the CDR3 reads CASSLRTGARNTIYF. The CDR3 DNA reads as TGTGCCAGCAGCTTACGGACAGGAGCCAGAAACACCATATATTTT.

This clone appeared a few times. The chain links TRBV4-1 to TRBJ2-1; 10 nucleotides line up with TRBD1. The CDR3 is made up of 15 amino acids. Losses at the gene ends were 2 bases for V and 15 bases for J; bases not matched to a gene: 13. Germline values: CDR1 MGHRA, CDR2 YSYEKL. The CDR3: CASSQPGTGVKQWFF. Written as DNA, the CDR3 is TGCGCCAGCAGCCAACCGGGGACAGGGGTAAAGCAATGGTTCTTC.

CDR3 in amino acids: CASSSQDHEQYF. The DNA of the CDR3 is TGTGCCAGCAGCTCGCAGGACCACGAGCAGTACTTC. The V call is TRBV7-2, the J call TRBJ2-7; D is unresolved. The germline V and J ends were trimmed by 4 bases and 5 bases, with 9 bases remaining between them. Germline V gene lookup returns CDR1 SGHTA and CDR2 FQGNSA. This CDR3 is built from 12 residues.

Only a few counts were recorded for this clone. The chain is built from TRBV6-1 and TRBJ2-2, with a possible D match to TRBD2 (5 bases). Trimming shortened V by 11 bases and J by 1 base, and 14 bases separated the two germline ends. The germline CDR1 and CDR2 sequences are MNHNS and SASEGT. CDR3 size: 14 residues. The CDR3 loop reads CAVSGNQNTGELFF. As DNA, the CDR3 is TGTGCCGTCTCCGGGAACCAGAACACCGGGGAGCTGTTTTTT.

This clone was seen a few times. V is TRBV19 and J is TRBJ2-2; D might be TRBD2 (5 bases). The germline CDR1 and CDR2 sequences are LNHDA and SQIVND (reference sequence). V lost 4 bases and J lost 5, with 11 bases in between. CDR3 length: 14 amino acids. The CDR3 region is CASSTGLRTGELFF. Written as DNA, the CDR3 is TGTGCCAGTAGTACCGGACTGAGAACCGGGGAGCTGTTTTTT. The complete variable domain, with remaining parts taken from reference TRBV19 and TRBJ2-2, reads DGGITQSPKYLFRKEGQNVTLSCEQNLNHDAMYWYRQDPGQGLRLIYYSQIVNDFQKGDIAEGYSVSREKKESFPLTVTSAQKNPTAFYLCASSTGLRTGELFFGEGSRLTVL.

This clone is a singleton in its sample. The rearrangement joins TRBV7-2 to TRBJ1-3; D call uncertain. This CDR3 contains 13 residues. V lost 7 bases, J lost 9 bases, and 16 bases lay in between. Germline CDR1 reads SGHTA; CDR2 reads FQGNSA. The CDR3 nucleotides are TGTGCCAGCAACCCCGGCCCCCTCAGCACCATATATTTT. Amino acid sequence: CASNPGPLSTIYF.

This rearrangement joins TRBV6-1 to TRBJ1-1, with TRBD1 matching 10 bases. CDR1 and CDR2 (germline): MNHNS, SASEGT. This CDR3 has 14 amino acids. The ends lost 6 bases at V and 3 bases at J; junction bases unmatched: 4. The CDR3 here is CASRGQGWDTEAFF. CDR3 nucleotides: TGTGCCAGCAGGGGACAGGGGTGGGACACTGAAGCTTTCTTT.

This chain uses TRBV7-3 with TRBJ2-3, with unresolved D. CDR1 is SGHTA, CDR2 FQGTGA, per germline. The CDR3 totals 10 residues. V was shortened by 6 bases and J by 6 bases, with 4 bases between the two germline ends. CDR3 protein: CASRADTQYF. As DNA, the CDR3 is TGTGCCAGCAGGGCGGATACGCAGTATTTT.

This clone was counted only a few times. J is TRBJ2-7 and V is TRBV30; 7 bases map to TRBD1. The CDR3 contains 15 residues. Germline V CDR1 and CDR2: GTSNPN, SVGIG (reference sequence). Trimming at V came to 0 bases and at J to 2 bases, leaving 7 bases not matched to a gene. CDR3 DNA: TGTGCCTGGAGTGTAACAGGGACAGTGGCCTACGAGCAGTACTTC. It specifies CAWSVTGTVAYEQYF.

This clone occurred many times. J is TRBJ2-1 and V is TRBV6-1; D call uncertain. Looked up from germline, CDR1 is MNHNS and CDR2 is SASEGT. V was pared by 2 bases and J by 10 bases, with 12 bases between. The CDR3 covers 13 residues. The DNA of the CDR3 is TGTGCCAGCAGTGAATGGGGTCTAAGAGAGCAGTTCTTC. Translated: CASSEWGLREQFF.

A single count supports this clone. The rearrangement uses TRBV15 and TRBJ2-3; D unresolved. The germline gives CDR1 LNHNV, CDR2 YYDKDF (reference sequence). V dropped 1 base and J dropped 4 bases, with 9 bases sitting between them. The CDR3 is made up of 14 amino acids. CDR3: CATSRARLADTQYF. The CDR3 DNA reads TGTGCCACCAGCAGAGCTAGGCTGGCAGATACGCAGTATTTT.

The genes are TRBV4-3 and TRBJ2-1, with 9 bases aligning to TRBD2. The CDR3 spans 17 residues. Unmatched junction bases numbered 16, after V lost 1 base and J lost 12 bases. CDR1 is LGHNA and CDR2 is YSLEER in the germline V gene. The CDR3 protein is CASSQGRGSGSGRRQFF. CDR3 in DNA: TGCGCCAGCAGCCAAGGGCGGGGTAGCGGGAGTGGAAGACGGCAGTTCTTC.

V and J are TRBV5-1 and TRBJ1-5; weak D call: TRBD1 (6 bases). Trimming took off 2 bases at V and 4 bases at J, with 16 bases between the two ends. Germline V gene data show CDR1 as SGHRS and CDR2 as YFSETQ. This CDR3 spans 16 amino acids. The CDR3 reads CASSLEPGAGNQPQHF. The CDR3 DNA follows: TGCGCCAGCAGCTTAGAACCAGGGGCAGGGAATCAGCCCCAGCATTTT.

The rearrangement uses TRBV6-1 and TRBJ1-1; D gene ambiguous. Germline CDR1 reads MNHNS; CDR2 reads SASEGT. V shed 0 bases and J shed 7 bases, with 6 bases lying between them. The CDR3 length is 12 residues. The CDR3 DNA follows: TGTGCCAGCAGTGAAGCGCGGATTGAAGCTTTCTTT. Its translation is CASSEARIEAFF.